These T cell receptor beta chains were read from a single sample in a study of identical twins. Using its own MiXCR run on the 5' RACE reads, TCRdb lists one record per CDR3 protein. The repertoire has around 550,000 distinct CDR3 sequences, over 12% of them found once; the top ten carry roughly 0.44%. This sample also belongs to another study, concerning yellow fever vaccine responses in identical twins.

The specimen sequenced was CD4+ T cells sorted from blood. These TCRs come from a woman between 18 and 29 years old in good health. The CDR3 runs from the conserved cysteine through the conserved F or W. D genes are given only for firm matches. Rows give clone size only sometimes, using once, few, many, or a class for an expanded clone.

v_call	d_call	clone_size	j_call	cdr3_nt	cdr3_aa
TRBV7-3	TRBD1	once	TRBJ2-6	TGTGCCAGCAGCCGATCGCCCTGGGACAGGCCAACCTCTGGGGCCAACGTCCTGACTTTC	CASSRSPWDRPTSGANVLTF
TRBV3-1	TRBD2	.	TRBJ2-7	TGTGCCAGCAGCCAGCTCGGGGGGGCCTACGAGCAGTACTTC	CASSQLGGAYEQYF
TRBV5-1	TRBD1	.	TRBJ1-4	TGCGCCAGCAGCTTGGGAGGGGGCAGCACCCTTGCAACTAATGAAAAACTGTTTTTT	CASSLGGGSTLATNEKLFF
TRBV29-1	.	few	TRBJ1-1	TGCAGCGTCAGAATGGGGTGGAACACTGAAGCTTTCTTT	CSVRMGWNTEAFF
TRBV5-1	TRBD1	.	TRBJ2-7	TGCGCCAGCAGCCCGCGGACAGGGTACGAGCAGTACTTC	CASSPRTGYEQYF
TRBV6-6	.	.	TRBJ1-2	TGTGCCAGCAGTCACGACAGCTATGGCTACACCTTC	CASSHDSYGYTF
TRBV24-1	.	few	TRBJ1-1	TGTGCCACCAGTGATGGAGGGAACACTGAAGCTTTCTTT	CATSDGGNTEAFF
TRBV5-1	.	.	TRBJ2-1	TGCGCCAGCAGCTTGGCCTGGGGGCCCTTTGATGAGCAGTTCTTC	CASSLAWGPFDEQFF
TRBV24-1	.	.	TRBJ2-1	TGTGCCACCAGTGAGGACTTTTCCCAAGCCAATGAGCAGTTCTTC	CATSEDFSQANEQFF
TRBV11-2	.	.	TRBJ2-3	TGTGCCAGCAGCTTTGGGACTGAATCAGATACGCAGTATTTT	CASSFGTESDTQYF
TRBV24-1	.	.	TRBJ1-1	TGTGCCACCAGTGATCTACAGAACACTGAAGCTTTCTTT	CATSDLQNTEAFF
TRBV12-3/TRBV12-4	.	many	TRBJ2-1	TGTGCCAGCAGTTTAGGACTGACCTCCTACAATGAGCAGTTCTTC	CASSLGLTSYNEQFF
TRBV28	TRBD2	.	TRBJ2-1	TGTGCCAGCAGCCTAGCGGGGGTACTCTACAATGAGCAGTTCTTC	CASSLAGVLYNEQFF
TRBV18	.	many	TRBJ2-2	TGTGCCAGCTCACCATACAGATCCAGTAGTAACACCGGGGAGCTGTTTTTT	CASSPYRSSSNTGELFF
TRBV12-3/TRBV12-4	.	many	TRBJ1-5	TGTGCCAGCAGTTCCCAGTCGAATCAGCCCCAGCATTTT	CASSSQSNQPQHF
TRBV7-9	.	.	TRBJ2-2	TGTGCCAGCAGCTCCCACAGCATTACGAACACCGGGGAGCTGTTTTTT	CASSSHSITNTGELFF
TRBV12-3/TRBV12-4	TRBD2	many	TRBJ2-1	TGTGCCAGCAGCCCCCTTGCGGGAGTAGGCAATGAGCAGTTCTTC	CASSPLAGVGNEQFF
TRBV6-1	.	few	TRBJ1-4	TGTGCCAGCAGTGGAGGGGCTAACGGTAATGAAAAACTGTTTTTT	CASSGGANGNEKLFF
TRBV4-1	.	.	TRBJ2-1	TGCGCCAGCAGCCAAGATGGTCCTAGAATATACAATGAGCAGTTCTTC	CASSQDGPRIYNEQFF
TRBV5-1	.	few	TRBJ2-1	TGCGCCAGCAGCTTGGCCCCGGCGGGCACCTACAATGAGCAGTTCTTC	CASSLAPAGTYNEQFF
TRBV12-3/TRBV12-4	.	many	TRBJ2-2	TGTGCCAGCAGTTTAGAAGTCTGGGAGCTGTTTTTT	CASSLEVWELFF
TRBV10-3	.	few	TRBJ1-2	TGTGCCATCAGTGACCCGTATGGCTACACCTTC	CAISDPYGYTF
TRBV13	.	few	TRBJ2-1	TGTGCCAGCAGCTTACAGGGATCCTTAGACAATGAGCAGTTCTTC	CASSLQGSLDNEQFF
TRBV20-1	.	few	TRBJ2-3	TGCAGTGCTAGGGGGAGCTCAGCAGATACGCAGTATTTT	CSARGSSADTQYF
TRBV6-2/TRBV6-3	TRBD2	.	TRBJ2-1	TGTGCCAGCAGACCGATTGGGGCGGGAGGGCAGTCTCAGCAGTTCTTC	CASRPIGAGGQSQQFF
TRBV5-5	TRBD2	.	TRBJ2-1	TGTGCCAGCAGCTTACCTAGACTAGCGGGAGGGGATGAGCAGTTCTTC	CASSLPRLAGGDEQFF
TRBV5-1	.	few	TRBJ2-2	TGCGCCAGCAGCTTGGAGGCAGGGCTGGGCACCGGGGAGCTGTTTTTT	CASSLEAGLGTGELFF
TRBV28	.	.	TRBJ1-2	TGTGCCAGCAGTAGTGAGGGTGGGGGAGGTGGCTACACCTTC	CASSSEGGGGGYTF
TRBV5-6	.	.	TRBJ1-1	TGTGCCAGCAGCTCCGGGGGGGCCGACACTGAAGCTTTCTTT	CASSSGGADTEAFF
TRBV6-1	.	few	TRBJ2-2	TGTGCCAGCACCATGACAGGGAACACCGGGGAGCTGTTTTTT	CASTMTGNTGELFF
TRBV24-1	.	.	TRBJ2-3	TGTGCCACCAGTGAATATACAGGGAATACGCAGTATTTT	CATSEYTGNTQYF
TRBV5-1	.	many	TRBJ1-1	TGCGCCAGCAGCCGGGAGACAGGCACTAACACTGAAGCTTTCTTT	CASSRETGTNTEAFF
TRBV12-3/TRBV12-4	.	few	TRBJ2-1	TGTGCCAGCGGGGGAATAGGGATTGTAAATGAGCAGTTCTTC	CASGGIGIVNEQFF
TRBV10-2	.	.	TRBJ2-1	TGCGCCAGCAGTGGATGGGGTGAGCAGTTCTTC	CASSGWGEQFF
TRBV12-3/TRBV12-4	.	.	TRBJ1-4	TGTGCCAGCAGTTTTGGGGCAGCAGTTGCAACTAATGATAAACTGTTTTTT	CASSFGAAVATNDKLFF
TRBV25-1	.	.	TRBJ1-4	TGTGCCAGCAGTGAATATGGGAGAAGTGAAAAACTGTTTTTT	CASSEYGRSEKLFF
TRBV29-1	TRBD1	.	TRBJ2-5	TGCAGCGTCGAACAGGGGATTGAGACCCAGTACTTC	CSVEQGIETQYF
TRBV25-1	.	.	TRBJ2-7	TGTGCCAGTACAGGGATCCACGAGCAGTACTTC	CASTGIHEQYF
TRBV18	.	.	TRBJ2-3	TGTGCCAGCTCACTACGGACAACGGACACAGATACGCAGTATTTT	CASSLRTTDTDTQYF
TRBV7-8	.	many	TRBJ2-7	TGTGCCAGCAGCATCCAGACTAGTGGCGAGCAGTACTTC	CASSIQTSGEQYF
TRBV6-5	TRBD2	few	TRBJ2-1	TGTGCCAGCAGTCTCTCGGCGGGGGGCCAGTACAATGAGCAGTTCTTC	CASSLSAGGQYNEQFF
TRBV7-9	.	.	TRBJ2-6	TGTGCCAGCAGCTCGATAGGGGCCAACGTCCTGACTTTC	CASSSIGANVLTF
TRBV12-3/TRBV12-4	.	many	TRBJ2-7	TGTGCCAGCAGCCCATCAGGGTTCGGACAGCCCTACGAGCAGTACTTC	CASSPSGFGQPYEQYF
TRBV28	.	.	TRBJ2-1	TGTGCCAGCAGTTCCCCCGGCTCCGATGAGCAGTTCTTC	CASSSPGSDEQFF
TRBV4-2	.	few	TRBJ2-6	TGTGCCAGCAGCCCGCTTAACACCGCCCGTATGACAAACTCTGGGGCCAACGTCCTGACTTTC	CASSPLNTARMTNSGANVLTF
TRBV5-4	.	once	TRBJ2-1	TGTGCCAGCAAACTGACAGACCAGGCTCGGAATGAGCAGTTCTTC	CASKLTDQARNEQFF